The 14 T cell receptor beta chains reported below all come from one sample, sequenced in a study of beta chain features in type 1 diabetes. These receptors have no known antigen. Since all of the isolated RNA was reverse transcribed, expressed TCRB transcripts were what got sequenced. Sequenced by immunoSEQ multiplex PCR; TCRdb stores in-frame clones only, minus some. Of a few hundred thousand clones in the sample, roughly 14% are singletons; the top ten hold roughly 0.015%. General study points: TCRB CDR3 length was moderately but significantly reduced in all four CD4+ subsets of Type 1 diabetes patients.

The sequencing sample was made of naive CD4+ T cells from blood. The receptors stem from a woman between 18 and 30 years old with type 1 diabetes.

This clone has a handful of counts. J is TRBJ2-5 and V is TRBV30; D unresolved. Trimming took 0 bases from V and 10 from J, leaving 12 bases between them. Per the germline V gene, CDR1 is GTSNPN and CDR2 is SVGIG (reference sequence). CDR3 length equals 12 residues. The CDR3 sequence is CAWSVQEVDQYF. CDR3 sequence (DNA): TGTGCCTGGAGTGTACAAGAGGTTGACCAGTACTTC. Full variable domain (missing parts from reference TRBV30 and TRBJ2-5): SQTIHQWPATLVQPVGSPLSLECTVEGTSNPNLYWYRQAAGRGLQLLFYSVGIGQISSEVPQNLSASRPQDRQFILSSKKLLLSDSGFYLCAWSVQEVDQYFGPGTRLLVL.

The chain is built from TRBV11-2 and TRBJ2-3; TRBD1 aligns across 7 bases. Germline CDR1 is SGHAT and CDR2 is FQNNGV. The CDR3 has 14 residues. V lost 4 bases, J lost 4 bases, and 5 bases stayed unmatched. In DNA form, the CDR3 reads TGTGCCAGCAGCTCAGGACAGGTTCCAGATACGCAGTATTTT. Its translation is CASSSGQVPDTQYF.

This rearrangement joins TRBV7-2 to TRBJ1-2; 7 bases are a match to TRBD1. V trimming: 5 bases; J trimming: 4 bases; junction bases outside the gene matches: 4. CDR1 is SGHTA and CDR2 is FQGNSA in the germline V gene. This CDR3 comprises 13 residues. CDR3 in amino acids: CASSPGQVYGYTF. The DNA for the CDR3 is TGTGCCAGCAGCCCCGGACAGGTCTATGGCTACACCTTC.

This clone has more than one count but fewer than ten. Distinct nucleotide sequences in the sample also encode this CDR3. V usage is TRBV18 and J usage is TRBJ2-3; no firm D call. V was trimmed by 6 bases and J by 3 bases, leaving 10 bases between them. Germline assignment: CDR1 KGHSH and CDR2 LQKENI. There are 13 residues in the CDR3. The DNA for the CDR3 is TGTGCCAGCTCCCCAGGCCTGACAGATACGCAGTATTTT. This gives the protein CASSPGLTDTQYF. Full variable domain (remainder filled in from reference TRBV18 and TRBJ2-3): NAGVMQNPRHLVRRRGQEARLRCSPMKGHSHVYWYRQLPEEGLKFMVYLQKENIIDESGMPKERFSAEFPKEGPSILRIQQVVRGDSAAYFCASSPGLTDTQYFGPGTRLTVL.

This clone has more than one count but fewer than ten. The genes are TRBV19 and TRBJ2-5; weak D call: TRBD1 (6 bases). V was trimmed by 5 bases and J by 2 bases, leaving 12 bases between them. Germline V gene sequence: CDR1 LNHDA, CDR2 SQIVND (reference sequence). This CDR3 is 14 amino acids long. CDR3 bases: TGTGCCAGTAGTGCGACAGGCCTTCAAGAGACCCAGTACTTC. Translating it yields CASSATGLQETQYF.

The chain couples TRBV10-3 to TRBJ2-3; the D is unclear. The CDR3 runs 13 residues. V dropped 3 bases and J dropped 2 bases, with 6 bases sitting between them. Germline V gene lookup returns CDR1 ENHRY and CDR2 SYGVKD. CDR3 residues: CAISEWLTDTQYF. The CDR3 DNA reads TGTGCCATCAGTGAATGGCTCACAGATACGCAGTATTTT.

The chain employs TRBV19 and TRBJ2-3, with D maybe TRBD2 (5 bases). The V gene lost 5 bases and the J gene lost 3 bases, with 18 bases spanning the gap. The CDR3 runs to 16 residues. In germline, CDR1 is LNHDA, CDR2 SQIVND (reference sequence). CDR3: CASSSQRLLGTDTQYF. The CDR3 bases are TGTGCCAGTAGTTCACAGCGGCTCTTAGGGACAGATACGCAGTATTTT. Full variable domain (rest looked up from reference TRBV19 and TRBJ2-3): DGGITQSPKYLFRKEGQNVTLSCEQNLNHDAMYWYRQDPGQGLRLIYYSQIVNDFQKGDIAEGYSVSREKKESFPLTVTSAQKNPTAFYLCASSSQRLLGTDTQYFGPGTRLTVL.

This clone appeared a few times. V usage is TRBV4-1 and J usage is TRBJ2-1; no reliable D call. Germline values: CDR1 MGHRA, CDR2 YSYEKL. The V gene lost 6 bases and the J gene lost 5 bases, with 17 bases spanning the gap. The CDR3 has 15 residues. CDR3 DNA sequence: TGCGCCAGCAGTCAACCTACCCGGGTGAACAATGAGCAGTTCTTC. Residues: CASSQPTRVNNEQFF.

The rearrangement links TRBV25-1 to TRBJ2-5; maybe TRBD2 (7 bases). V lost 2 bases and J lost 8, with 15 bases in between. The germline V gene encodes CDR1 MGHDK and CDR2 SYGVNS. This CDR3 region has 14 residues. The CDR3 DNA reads TGTGCCAGCAGTGAAGGGGGGGCCAGGGGAACCCAGTACTTC. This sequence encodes CASSEGGARGTQYF.

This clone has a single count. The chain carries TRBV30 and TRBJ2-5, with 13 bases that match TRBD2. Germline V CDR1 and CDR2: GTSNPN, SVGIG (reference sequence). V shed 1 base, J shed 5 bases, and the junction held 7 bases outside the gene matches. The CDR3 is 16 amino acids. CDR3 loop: CAWSAKLAGGGETQYF. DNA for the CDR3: TGTGCCTGGAGTGCCAAACTAGCGGGAGGGGGGGAGACCCAGTACTTC. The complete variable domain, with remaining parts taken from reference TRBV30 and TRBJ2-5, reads SQTIHQWPATLVQPVGSPLSLECTVEGTSNPNLYWYRQAAGRGLQLLFYSVGIGQISSEVPQNLSASRPQDRQFILSSKKLLLSDSGFYLCAWSAKLAGGGETQYFGPGTRLLVL.

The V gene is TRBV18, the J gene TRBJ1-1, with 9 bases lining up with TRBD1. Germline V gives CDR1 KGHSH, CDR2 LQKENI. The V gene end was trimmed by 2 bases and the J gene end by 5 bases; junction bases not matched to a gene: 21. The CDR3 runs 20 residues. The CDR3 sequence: CASSPKKPRQGGKLSTEAFF. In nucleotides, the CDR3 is TGTGCCAGCTCACCAAAGAAACCGAGACAGGGGGGTAAATTGTCGACTGAAGCTTTCTTT. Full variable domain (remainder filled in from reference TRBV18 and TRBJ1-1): NAGVMQNPRHLVRRRGQEARLRCSPMKGHSHVYWYRQLPEEGLKFMVYLQKENIIDESGMPKERFSAEFPKEGPSILRIQQVVRGDSAAYFCASSPKKPRQGGKLSTEAFFGQGTRLTVV.

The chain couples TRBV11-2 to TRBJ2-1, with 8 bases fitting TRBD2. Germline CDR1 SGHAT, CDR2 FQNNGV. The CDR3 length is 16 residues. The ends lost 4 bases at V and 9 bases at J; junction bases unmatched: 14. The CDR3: CASSSPRMGLVGEQFF. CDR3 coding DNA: TGTGCCAGCAGCTCCCCCCGGATGGGACTAGTGGGTGAGCAGTTCTTC.

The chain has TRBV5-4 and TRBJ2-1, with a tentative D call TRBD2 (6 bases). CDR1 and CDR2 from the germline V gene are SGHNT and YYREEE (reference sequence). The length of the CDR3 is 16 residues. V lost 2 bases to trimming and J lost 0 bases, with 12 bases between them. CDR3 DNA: TGTGCCAGCAGCTTCTGGGACTTCCGCTCCTACAATGAGCAGTTCTTC. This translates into CASSFWDFRSYNEQFF.

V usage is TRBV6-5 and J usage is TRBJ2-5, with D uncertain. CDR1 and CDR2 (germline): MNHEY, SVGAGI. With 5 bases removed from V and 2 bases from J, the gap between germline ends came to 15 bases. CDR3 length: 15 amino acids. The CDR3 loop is CASSRSKITQETQYF. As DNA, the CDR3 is TGTGCCAGCAGTCGTAGCAAGATAACACAAGAGACCCAGTACTTC.